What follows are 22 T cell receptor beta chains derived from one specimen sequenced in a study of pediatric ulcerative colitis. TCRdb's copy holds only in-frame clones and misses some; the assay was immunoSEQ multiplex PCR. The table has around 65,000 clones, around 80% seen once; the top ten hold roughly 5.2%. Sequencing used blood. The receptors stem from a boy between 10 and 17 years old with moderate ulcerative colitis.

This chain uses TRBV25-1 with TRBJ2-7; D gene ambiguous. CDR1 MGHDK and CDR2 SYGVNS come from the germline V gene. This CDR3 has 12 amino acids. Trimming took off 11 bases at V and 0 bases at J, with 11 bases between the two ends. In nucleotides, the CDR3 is TGTGCCGCGGAGTCCAGCTCCTACGAGCAGTACTTC. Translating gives CAAESSSYEQYF.

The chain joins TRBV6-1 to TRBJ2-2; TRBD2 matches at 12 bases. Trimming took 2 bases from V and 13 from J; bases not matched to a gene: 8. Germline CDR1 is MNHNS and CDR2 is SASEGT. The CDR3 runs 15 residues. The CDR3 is CASSELTSGGGLLFF. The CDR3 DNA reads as TGTGCCAGCAGTGAATTGACTAGCGGGGGCGGGTTGCTGTTTTTT.

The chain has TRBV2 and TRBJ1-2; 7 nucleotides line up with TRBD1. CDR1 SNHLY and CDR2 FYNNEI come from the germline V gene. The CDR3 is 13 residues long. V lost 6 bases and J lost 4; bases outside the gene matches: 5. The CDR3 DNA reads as TGTGCCAGCAGAACGGACAGGCTCTATGGCTACACCTTC. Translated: CASRTDRLYGYTF.

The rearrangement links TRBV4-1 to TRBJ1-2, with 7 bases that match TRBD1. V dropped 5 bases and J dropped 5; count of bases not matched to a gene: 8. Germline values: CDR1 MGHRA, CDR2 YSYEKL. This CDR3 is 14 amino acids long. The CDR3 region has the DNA TGCGCCAGCAGCTCAACACAGGGGACGTATGGCTACACCTTC. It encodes CASSSTQGTYGYTF.

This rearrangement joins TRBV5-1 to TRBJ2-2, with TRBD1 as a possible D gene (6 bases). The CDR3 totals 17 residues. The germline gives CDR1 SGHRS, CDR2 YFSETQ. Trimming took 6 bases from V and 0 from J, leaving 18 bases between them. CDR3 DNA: TGCGCCAGCAAGACACCGACAGGAGACTCGAACACCGGGGAGCTGTTTTTT. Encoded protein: CASKTPTGDSNTGELFF.

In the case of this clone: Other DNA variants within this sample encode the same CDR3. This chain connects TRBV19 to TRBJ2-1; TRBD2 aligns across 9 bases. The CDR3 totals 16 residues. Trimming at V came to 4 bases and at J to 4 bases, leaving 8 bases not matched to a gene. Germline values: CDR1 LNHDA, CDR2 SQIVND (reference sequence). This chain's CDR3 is CASSTGGTSSYNEQFF. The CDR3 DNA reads TGTGCCAGTAGTACCGGCGGGACTAGCAGTTACAATGAGCAGTTCTTC.

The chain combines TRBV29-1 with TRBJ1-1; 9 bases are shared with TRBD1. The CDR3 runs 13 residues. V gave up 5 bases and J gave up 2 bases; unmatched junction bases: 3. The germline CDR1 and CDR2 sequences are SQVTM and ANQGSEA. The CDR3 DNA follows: TGCAGCGTTAAGACAGGGGGTAACACTGAAGCTTTCTTT. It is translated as CSVKTGGNTEAFF.

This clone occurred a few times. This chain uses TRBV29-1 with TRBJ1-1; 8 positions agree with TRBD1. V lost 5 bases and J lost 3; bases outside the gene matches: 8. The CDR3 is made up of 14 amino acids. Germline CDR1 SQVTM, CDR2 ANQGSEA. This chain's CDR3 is CSVNRGWQDTEAFF. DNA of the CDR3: TGCAGCGTTAACAGGGGGTGGCAGGACACTGAAGCTTTCTTT.

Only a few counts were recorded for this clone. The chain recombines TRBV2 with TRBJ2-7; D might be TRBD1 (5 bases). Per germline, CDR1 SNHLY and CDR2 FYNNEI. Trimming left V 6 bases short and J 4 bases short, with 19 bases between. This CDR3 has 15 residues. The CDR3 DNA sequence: TGTGCCAGCAGATTCCCGGGTCAGGGTCGGTACGAGCAGTACTTC. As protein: CASRFPGQGRYEQYF.

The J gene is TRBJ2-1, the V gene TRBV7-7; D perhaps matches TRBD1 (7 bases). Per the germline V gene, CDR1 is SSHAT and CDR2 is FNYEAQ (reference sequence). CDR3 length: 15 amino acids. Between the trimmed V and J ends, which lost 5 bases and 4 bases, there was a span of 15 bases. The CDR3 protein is CASSPTRGTYNEQFF. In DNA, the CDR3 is TGTGCCAGCAGCCCCACCAGGGGGACTTACAATGAGCAGTTCTTC.

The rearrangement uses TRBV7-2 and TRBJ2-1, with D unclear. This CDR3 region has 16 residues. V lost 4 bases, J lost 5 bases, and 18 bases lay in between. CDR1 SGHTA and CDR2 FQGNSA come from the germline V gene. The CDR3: CASSSLRDLLNNEQFF. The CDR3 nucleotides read TGTGCCAGCAGCTCTTTGCGCGATCTCTTAAACAATGAGCAGTTCTTC.

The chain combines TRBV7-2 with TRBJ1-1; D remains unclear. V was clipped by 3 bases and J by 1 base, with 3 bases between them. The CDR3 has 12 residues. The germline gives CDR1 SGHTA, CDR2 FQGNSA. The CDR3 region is CASSLSNTEAFF. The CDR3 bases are TGTGCCAGCAGCTTGTCGAACACTGAAGCTTTCTTT. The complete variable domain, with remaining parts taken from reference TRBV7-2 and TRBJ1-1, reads GAGVSQSPSNKVTEKGKDVELRCDPISGHTALYWYRQSLGQGLEFLIYFQGNSAPDKSGLPSDRFSAERTGGSVSTLTIQRTQQEDSAVYLCASSLSNTEAFFGQGTRLTVV.

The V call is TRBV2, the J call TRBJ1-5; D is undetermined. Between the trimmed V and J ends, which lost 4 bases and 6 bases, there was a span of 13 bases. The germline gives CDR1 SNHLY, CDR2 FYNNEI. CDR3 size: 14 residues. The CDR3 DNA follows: TGTGCCAGCAGTGCCCCGGGCCTGGGTCAGCCCCAGCATTTT. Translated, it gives CASSAPGLGQPQHF.

The DNA of the CDR3 is TGTGCCAGCAGTACCCCCGGCCAGGGCAGCGAAAAACTGTTTTTT. Its protein product is CASSTPGQGSEKLFF. The rearrangement uses TRBV6-5 and TRBJ1-4, with D possibly matching TRBD1 (5 bases). Trimming stripped 5 bases from V and 8 bases from J, with 18 bases between. This CDR3 contains 15 residues. Germline loops: CDR1 MNHEY, CDR2 SVGAGI.

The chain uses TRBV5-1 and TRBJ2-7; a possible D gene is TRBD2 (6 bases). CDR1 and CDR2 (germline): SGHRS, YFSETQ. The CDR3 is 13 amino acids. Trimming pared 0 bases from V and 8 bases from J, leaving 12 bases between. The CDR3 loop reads CASSLAGRSKQYF. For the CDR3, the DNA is TGCGCCAGCAGCTTGGCGGGGAGGAGCAAGCAGTACTTC.

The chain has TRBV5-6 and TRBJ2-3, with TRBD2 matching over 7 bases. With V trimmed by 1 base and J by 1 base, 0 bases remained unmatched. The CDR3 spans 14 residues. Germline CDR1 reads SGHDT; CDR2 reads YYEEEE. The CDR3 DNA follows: TGTGCCAGCAGCTTGCGGGGGGGCACAGATACGCAGTATTTT. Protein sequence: CASSLRGGTDTQYF. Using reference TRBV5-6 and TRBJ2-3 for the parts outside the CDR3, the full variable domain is DAGVTQSPTHLIKTRGQQVTLRCSPKSGHDTVSWYQQALGQGPQFIFQYYEEEERQRGNFPDRFSGHQFPNYSSELNVNALLLGDSALYLCASSLRGGTDTQYFGPGTRLTVL.

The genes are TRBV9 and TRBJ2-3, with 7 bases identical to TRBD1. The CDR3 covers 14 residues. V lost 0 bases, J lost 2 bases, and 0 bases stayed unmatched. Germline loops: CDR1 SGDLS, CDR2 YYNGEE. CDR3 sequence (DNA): TGTGCCAGCAGCGTAGAGGGGGCCACAGATACGCAGTATTTT. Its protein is CASSVEGATDTQYF.

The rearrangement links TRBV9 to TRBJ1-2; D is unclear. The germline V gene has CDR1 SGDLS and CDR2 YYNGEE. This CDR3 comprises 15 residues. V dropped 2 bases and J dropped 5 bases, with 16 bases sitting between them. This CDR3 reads CASSVSPSRDYGYTF. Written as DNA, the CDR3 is TGTGCCAGCAGCGTTAGTCCGTCTAGGGATTATGGCTACACCTTC.

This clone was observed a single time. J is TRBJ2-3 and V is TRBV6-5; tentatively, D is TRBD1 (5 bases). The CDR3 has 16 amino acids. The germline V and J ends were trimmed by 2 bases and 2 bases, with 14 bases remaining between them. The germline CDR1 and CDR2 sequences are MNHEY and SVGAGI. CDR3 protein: CASSYHSDRDTDTQYF. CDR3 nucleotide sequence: TGTGCCAGCAGTTACCATTCCGACAGAGACACAGATACGCAGTATTTT.

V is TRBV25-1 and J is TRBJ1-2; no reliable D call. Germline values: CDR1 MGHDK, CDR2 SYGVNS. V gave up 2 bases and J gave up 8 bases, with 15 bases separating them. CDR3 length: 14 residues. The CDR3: CASSEASLVGGYTF. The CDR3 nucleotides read TGTGCCAGCAGTGAAGCCTCGCTAGTCGGGGGCTACACCTTC.

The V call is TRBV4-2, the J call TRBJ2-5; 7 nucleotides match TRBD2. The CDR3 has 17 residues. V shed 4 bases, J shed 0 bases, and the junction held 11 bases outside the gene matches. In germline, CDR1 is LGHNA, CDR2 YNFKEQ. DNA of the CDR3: TGTGCCAGCAGCCCTTTTTCGGCTAGCGGATACCAAGAGACCCAGTACTTC. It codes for CASSPFSASGYQETQYF.

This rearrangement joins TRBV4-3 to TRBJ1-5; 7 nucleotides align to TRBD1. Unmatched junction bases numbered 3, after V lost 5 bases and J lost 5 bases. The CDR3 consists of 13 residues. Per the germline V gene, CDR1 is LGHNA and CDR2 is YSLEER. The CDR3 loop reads CASSTTGDQPQHF. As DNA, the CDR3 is TGCGCCAGCAGCACTACAGGGGATCAGCCCCAGCATTTT.